This TCR beta chain is drawn from a study of blood T cell repertoires in COVID-19. The overall study: The cDNA or gDNA used as material had been derived from T cells, B-cell-depleted T cells, or PBMCs.

The CDR3 has 14 residues. V was clipped by 4 bases and J by 5 bases; unmatched bases: 7. Germline CDR1 is SGDLS and CDR2 is YYNGEE. Clones were sequenced by immunoSEQ multiplex PCR, and TCRdb holds only the in-frame ones, with some missing. The table has fewer than 300,000 clones, around 87% seen once. Sequencing was done on a sample of peripheral blood. This clonotype originated in a woman aged 40 to 50 who had recovered from COVID-19. This chain joins TRBV9 and TRBJ1-1, with TRBD1 matching 8 bases. The CDR3 reads CASSPRTGITEAFF. The CDR3 DNA is TGTGCCAGCAGCCCCCGGACAGGGATAACTGAAGCTTTCTTT.